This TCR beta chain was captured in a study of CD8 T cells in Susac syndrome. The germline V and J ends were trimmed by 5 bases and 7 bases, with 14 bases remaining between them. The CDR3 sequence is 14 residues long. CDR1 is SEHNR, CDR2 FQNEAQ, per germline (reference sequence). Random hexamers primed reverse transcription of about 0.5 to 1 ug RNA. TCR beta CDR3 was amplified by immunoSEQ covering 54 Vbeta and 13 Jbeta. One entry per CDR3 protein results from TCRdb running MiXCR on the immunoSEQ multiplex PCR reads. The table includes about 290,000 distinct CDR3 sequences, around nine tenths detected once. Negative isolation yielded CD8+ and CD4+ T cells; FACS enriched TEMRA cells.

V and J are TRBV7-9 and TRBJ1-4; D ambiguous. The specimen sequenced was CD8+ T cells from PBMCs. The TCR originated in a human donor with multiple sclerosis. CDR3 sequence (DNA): TGTGCCAGCAGCCCCGTGGGTGATCTTGAAAAACTGTTTTTT. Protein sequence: CASSPVGDLEKLFF.